These 23 T cell receptor beta chains share one sample of origin, sequenced in a study of T cell changes during pregnancy in multiple sclerosis. Sequenced by immunoSEQ multiplex PCR; TCRdb stores in-frame clones only, minus some. The sample records some 120,000 clones, about 93% being singletons. This specimen consisted of peripheral blood, obtained in the third trimester of pregnancy. All receptors derive from a female donor with multiple sclerosis, enrolled in a pregnancy study.

The chain carries TRBV15 and TRBJ1-4, with D possibly TRBD1 on 6 matching bases. This CDR3 comprises 15 residues. Germline-derived CDR1 and CDR2 are LNHNV and YYDKDF (reference sequence). Trimming took off 1 base at V and 6 bases at J, with 12 bases between the two ends. This CDR3 reads CATSRVLRGDEKLFF. In DNA, the CDR3 is TGTGCCACCAGCAGAGTACTCAGGGGAGATGAAAAACTGTTTTTT.

This clone was seen just once. The chain combines TRBV19 with TRBJ2-1; TRBD1 agrees at 7 bases. The junction had 4 bases not matched to a gene; V was cut back by 8 bases and J by 6 bases. This CDR3 has 12 residues. Germline V gives CDR1 LNHDA, CDR2 SQIVND (reference sequence). The CDR3 spells CASRQGRNEQFF. The CDR3 bases are TGTGCCAGTCGACAGGGACGCAATGAGCAGTTCTTC.

This clone was seen just once. CDR3 sequence: CASSERGQETQYF. The CDR3 DNA sequence: TGTGCCAGCAGCGAACGGGGACAAGAGACCCAGTACTTC. The chain recombines TRBV9 with TRBJ2-5; TRBD2 is a possible D gene (5 bases). Trimming took off 3 bases at V and 2 bases at J, with 8 bases between the two ends. The CDR3 runs 13 residues. From germline, CDR1 is SGDLS and CDR2 YYNGEE. Drawing the rest from reference TRBV9 and TRBJ2-5, the complete variable domain is DSGVTQTPKHLITATGQRVTLRCSPRSGDLSVYWYQQSLDQGLQFLIQYYNGEERAKGNILERFSAQQFPDLHSELNLSSLELGDSALYFCASSERGQETQYFGPGTRLLVL.

The chain couples TRBV7-2 to TRBJ2-1, with TRBD2 matching 8 bases. CDR1 and CDR2 (germline): SGHTA, FQGNSA. J lost 6 bases, V lost 4 bases, and 8 bases had no gene match. This CDR3 is built from 15 residues. This chain's CDR3 is CASSSEGGGFNEQFF. The CDR3 DNA follows: TGTGCCAGCAGCTCCGAAGGCGGGGGGTTCAATGAGCAGTTCTTC.

The rearrangement joins TRBV6-5 to TRBJ2-1; tentatively, D is TRBD2 (5 bases). V was trimmed by 7 bases and J by 7 bases, leaving 5 bases between them. This CDR3 contains 10 residues. CDR1 is MNHEY, CDR2 SVGAGI, per germline. The CDR3 here is CASTGNEQFF. The CDR3 nucleotides read TGTGCCAGCACGGGGAATGAGCAGTTCTTC.

CDR3: CASRTITYEQYF. In DNA, the CDR3 is TGTGCCAGCAGGACAATCACCTACGAGCAGTACTTC. This chain links TRBV27 with TRBJ2-7; D is unresolved. Trimming cost V 6 bases and J 2 bases, with 8 bases left between them. The V gene's germline CDR1 is MNHEY and CDR2 SMNVEV (reference sequence). The CDR3 has 12 residues.

The genes are TRBV11-2 and TRBJ2-1; TRBD2 agrees at 13 bases. The germline V gene encodes CDR1 SGHAT and CDR2 FQNNGV. This CDR3 contains 17 residues. V was pared by 5 bases and J by 4 bases, with 8 bases of the junction left unmatched. The CDR3 sequence: CASSPRTSGSRYNEQFF. The CDR3 DNA sequence: TGTGCCAGCAGCCCGCGGACTAGCGGGAGTAGGTACAATGAGCAGTTCTTC.

This chain joins TRBV5-1 and TRBJ1-1; 11 nucleotides match TRBD1. Trimming removed 0 bases from V and 7 bases from J; junction bases left unmatched: 8. The germline V gene encodes CDR1 SGHRS and CDR2 YFSETQ. The CDR3 contains 16 residues. The CDR3 sequence is CASSLEGQGARIEAFF. CDR3 nucleotide sequence: TGCGCCAGCAGCTTGGAAGGACAGGGGGCGCGAATTGAAGCTTTCTTT.

The chain has TRBV10-3 and TRBJ2-7; TRBD2 agrees at 9 bases. The CDR3 extends over 13 amino acids. With V trimmed by 6 bases and J by 2 bases, 2 bases remained unmatched. Germline lookup yields CDR1 ENHRY and CDR2 SYGVKD. CDR3 protein: CAIRAGGTYEQYF. CDR3 DNA sequence: TGTGCCATCAGAGCGGGAGGTACCTACGAGCAGTACTTC.

This chain links TRBV5-6 with TRBJ1-5, with a tentative D call TRBD1 (5 bases). Germline CDR1 reads SGHDT; CDR2 reads YYEEEE. The CDR3 length is 14 residues. The ends were cut back, 2 bases at V and 6 bases at J, with 12 bases in the middle. The DNA for the CDR3 is TGTGCCAGCAGCTTAAGGGGAAGGGGTCAGCCCCAGCATTTT. This codes for CASSLRGRGQPQHF.

The CDR3 sequence: CASRGSSFYEQYF. The CDR3 coding sequence is TGTGCCAGCAGGGGCTCTTCCTTCTACGAGCAGTACTTC. This chain connects TRBV2 to TRBJ2-7; D unclear. The V end was cut by 6 bases, the J end by 3 bases, with 12 bases between. The CDR3 totals 13 residues. Germline-derived CDR1 and CDR2 are SNHLY and FYNNEI.

This chain joins TRBV7-9 and TRBJ1-1; 7 bases agree with TRBD1. V shed 5 bases, J shed 4 bases, and the junction held 16 bases outside the gene matches. Germline CDR1 is SEHNR and CDR2 is FQNEAQ (reference sequence). CDR3 length: 17 residues. CDR3 in amino acids: CASSHNQGELSSTEAFF. The DNA for the CDR3 is TGTGCCAGCAGCCATAACCAGGGGGAGTTGTCCAGCACTGAAGCTTTCTTT.

The chain is built from TRBV18 and TRBJ2-7; 10 bases map to TRBD1. The V segment lost 6 bases and the J segment 5 bases; nucleotides outside the gene matches: 13. Germline V gene data show CDR1 as KGHSH and CDR2 as LQKENI. The CDR3 consists of 16 residues. The CDR3, as DNA: TGTGCCAGCTCGCAGATAGCCGGGACAGGGGATCACGAGCAGTACTTC. It codes for CASSQIAGTGDHEQYF.

The V and J genes are TRBV19 and TRBJ2-1; 9 bases agree with TRBD2. Germline V gene sequence: CDR1 LNHDA, CDR2 SQIVND (reference sequence). The J segment lost 9 bases and the V segment lost 3 bases, leaving 6 bases of the junction unmatched. CDR3 length equals 14 residues. This CDR3 is CASSIGTSRSEQFF. The CDR3 region has the DNA TGTGCCAGTAGTATCGGGACTAGCCGGAGTGAGCAGTTCTTC. The variable domain in full, completed from reference TRBV19 and TRBJ2-1, reads DGGITQSPKYLFRKEGQNVTLSCEQNLNHDAMYWYRQDPGQGLRLIYYSQIVNDFQKGDIAEGYSVSREKKESFPLTVTSAQKNPTAFYLCASSIGTSRSEQFFGPGTRLTVL.

This clone was recorded only once. CDR3 in DNA: TGTGCCAGCAAGACTATGAACACCGGGGAGCTGTTTTTT. It encodes CASKTMNTGELFF. The chain employs TRBV2 and TRBJ2-2; TRBD2 is a possible D gene (5 bases). The CDR3 contains 13 residues. Germline CDR1 SNHLY, CDR2 FYNNEI. V dropped 7 bases and J dropped 1 base, with 7 bases sitting between them.

The CDR3 DNA sequence: TGTGCCAGTAGTATAGCCATAGCCTACGAGCAGTACTTC. It yields the protein CASSIAIAYEQYF. The chain carries TRBV19 and TRBJ2-7; D is undetermined. This CDR3 is built from 13 residues. CDR1 and CDR2 (germline): LNHDA, SQIVND (reference sequence). Trimming stripped 1 base from V and 2 bases from J, with 6 bases between. Filled out from reference TRBV19 and TRBJ2-7, the complete variable domain reads DGGITQSPKYLFRKEGQNVTLSCEQNLNHDAMYWYRQDPGQGLRLIYYSQIVNDFQKGDIAEGYSVSREKKESFPLTVTSAQKNPTAFYLCASSIAIAYEQYFGPGTRLTVT.

J is TRBJ2-5 and V is TRBV2, with a weak D call TRBD1 (6 bases). Germline V lookup: CDR1 SNHLY, CDR2 FYNNEI. The CDR3 totals 13 residues. In nucleotides, the CDR3 is TGTGCAATCGATGACAGGTCGGGGGAGACCCAGTACTTC. This codes for CAIDDRSGETQYF.

This clone was found a few times. The rearrangement uses TRBV19 and TRBJ1-5; 8 nucleotides line up with TRBD1. The CDR3 has 16 residues. CDR1 is LNHDA, CDR2 SQIVND, per germline (reference sequence). J was trimmed by 1 base and V by 6 bases; bases with no gene match: 8. DNA of the CDR3: TGTGCCAGTAGCCAACAGCAGGGGGCGAGCAATCAGCCCCAGCATTTT. This encodes CASSQQQGASNQPQHF.

V gene TRBV4-2 combines with J gene TRBJ2-7; 8 bases are shared with TRBD1. The CDR3 spans 16 residues. Germline CDR1 and CDR2: LGHNA and YNFKEQ. J lost 1 base, V lost 1 base, and 6 bases had no gene match. CDR3 sequence reads: CASSQGERTGSYEQYF. CDR3 in DNA: TGTGCCAGCAGCCAAGGGGAAAGGACAGGGTCCTACGAGCAGTACTTC.

The CDR3 region is CASSGTGQNSPLHF. CDR3 in DNA: TGCGCCAGCAGCGGGACAGGACAAAATTCACCCCTCCACTTT. This rearrangement joins TRBV4-1 to TRBJ1-6, with TRBD1 matching 8 bases. Losses at the gene ends were 5 bases for V and 7 bases for J; bases not matched to a gene: 4. The CDR3 length is 14 residues. Germline V gene data show CDR1 as MGHRA and CDR2 as YSYEKL.

The chain is built from TRBV7-6 and TRBJ1-4; D gene uncertain. Germline values: CDR1 SGHVS, CDR2 FNYEAQ. The V end lost 0 bases, the J end lost 7 bases, and 9 bases lay between the germline ends. The CDR3 has 14 residues. The DNA of the CDR3 is TGTGCCAGCAGCTTAGCGTGGAGGACTGAAAAACTGTTTTTT. Protein: CASSLAWRTEKLFF.

This chain joins TRBV27 and TRBJ2-7, with a weak D call TRBD2 (5 bases). Germline V gene sequence: CDR1 MNHEY, CDR2 SMNVEV (reference sequence). Deletions cut 10 bases from V and 5 bases from J, with 12 bases between. The CDR3 has 11 amino acids. In nucleotides, the CDR3 is TGTGCCACCTGGAAGGGAGACGAGCAGTACTTC. The encoded protein is CATWKGDEQYF.

This sequence joins TRBV7-8 and TRBJ2-7, with 11 bases matching TRBD2. V dropped 5 bases and J dropped 2; count of bases not matched to a gene: 2. This CDR3 contains 14 residues. Germline V gene data show CDR1 as SGHVS and CDR2 as FQNEAQ. The CDR3 DNA reads as TGTGCCAGCAGCCAGGGACTAGCGGCCTACGAGCAGTACTTC. This codes for CASSQGLAAYEQYF.